These 14 T cell receptor beta chains share one sample of origin, sequenced in a study of cytomegalovirus exposure and HLA in healthy donors. The PCR had 60 Vbeta and 13 Jbeta primers. Libraries were prepared by immunoSEQ multiplex PCR; TCRdb keeps only in-frame clonotypes and omits some of them. The sample includes 93,000 or so clones, around 61% of them seen just once. Sequenced material: PBMCs. These receptors came from a woman aged 50 to 60 in good health and CMV-seronegative.

The rearrangement joins TRBV15 to TRBJ2-1; D remains ambiguous. CDR1 and CDR2 (germline): LNHNV, YYDKDF (reference sequence). V lost 2 bases and J lost 6, with 2 bases in between. CDR3 length equals 11 residues. The CDR3: CATSRLNEQFF. CDR3 sequence (DNA): TGTGCCACCAGCAGACTCAATGAGCAGTTCTTC.

This clone was seen a handful of times. The chain couples TRBV7-3 to TRBJ2-6; D call uncertain. Germline V gene sequence: CDR1 SGHTA, CDR2 FQGTGA. V lost 4 bases to trimming and J lost 1 base, with 8 bases between them. The CDR3 length is 15 residues. CDR3 DNA sequence: TGTGCCAGCAGCTCTTACGGTTCTGGGGCCAACGTCCTGACTTTC. Translated: CASSSYGSGANVLTF.

The chain joins TRBV5-4 to TRBJ2-5, with TRBD1 matching 7 bases. The junction had 7 bases not matched to a gene; V was cut back by 4 bases and J by 7 bases. The CDR3 runs 13 residues. CDR1 is SGHNT and CDR2 is YYREEE in the germline V gene (reference sequence). The CDR3 DNA reads as TGTGCCAGCAGCCCCGACAGGGTACCGACCCAGTACTTC. Protein: CASSPDRVPTQYF.

The rearrangement joins TRBV7-2 to TRBJ2-6; D is uncertain. Germline V gene data show CDR1 as SGHTA and CDR2 as FQGNSA. Trimming removed 1 base from V and 2 bases from J, with 9 bases in between. This CDR3 region has 16 residues. CDR3 protein: CASSLVASPGANVLTF. The CDR3 nucleotides are TGTGCCAGCAGCTTAGTAGCTAGTCCTGGGGCCAACGTCCTGACTTTC.

The V call is TRBV28, the J call TRBJ2-7; D not resolved. The germline gives CDR1 MDHEN, CDR2 SYDVKM. The CDR3 has 14 amino acids. V lost 7 bases to trimming and J lost 4 bases, with 17 bases between them. In nucleotides, the CDR3 is TGTGCCAGCACGGTTCCCCTCAACCGATACGAGCAGTACTTC. Translated, it gives CASTVPLNRYEQYF.

The chain carries TRBV5-6 and TRBJ1-5, with a tentative D call TRBD1 (5 bases). This CDR3 spans 15 amino acids. The germline V gene has CDR1 SGHDT and CDR2 YYEEEE. Trimming took 1 base from V and 0 from J, leaving 8 bases between them. CDR3 protein: CASSLRGYSNQPQHF. The CDR3, as DNA: TGTGCCAGCAGCTTGAGGGGTTATAGCAATCAGCCCCAGCATTTT.

The chain employs TRBV7-9 and TRBJ2-1; possibly TRBD2 for D (5 bases). The germline V gene encodes CDR1 SEHNR and CDR2 FQNEAQ (reference sequence). The CDR3 spans 19 residues. The ends were cut back, 7 bases at V and 5 bases at J, with 30 bases in the middle. CDR3 sequence reads: CASTYQIGLSQIIDNEQFF. CDR3 DNA: TGTGCCAGCACCTACCAAATCGGACTCAGCCAAATAATCGACAATGAGCAGTTCTTC.

This chain joins TRBV7-2 and TRBJ1-2; D perhaps matches TRBD1 (5 bases). The CDR3 has 15 amino acids. Germline CDR1 SGHTA, CDR2 FQGNSA. The ends were cut back, 3 bases at V and 8 bases at J, with 19 bases in the middle. The CDR3 DNA is TGTGCCAGCAGCTTTTTCTCCTCGGGGGTTACCGGCTACACCTTC. This translates into CASSFFSSGVTGYTF.

This sequence joins TRBV7-2 and TRBJ2-1; 8 bases agree with TRBD2. The CDR3 runs to 15 residues. Germline V gene sequence: CDR1 SGHTA, CDR2 FQGNSA. V dropped 3 bases and J dropped 4; count of bases not matched to a gene: 5. CDR3 amino acids: CASSFGSSGYNEQFF. The CDR3 DNA sequence: TGTGCCAGCAGCTTCGGATCTAGCGGGTACAATGAGCAGTTCTTC.

The V and J genes are TRBV10-2 and TRBJ1-6; D gene uncertain. The CDR3 consists of 13 residues. Per the germline V gene, CDR1 is WSHSY and CDR2 is SAAADI. Trimming stripped 6 bases from V and 5 bases from J, with 8 bases between. The CDR3: CASRREDNSPLHF. The CDR3, as DNA: TGCGCCAGCAGAAGAGAAGATAATTCACCCCTCCACTTT.

This chain uses TRBV15 with TRBJ2-3; TRBD1 is a possible D gene (5 bases). The V end was cut by 0 bases, the J end by 3 bases, with 19 bases between. CDR1 and CDR2 from the germline V gene are LNHNV and YYDKDF (reference sequence). This CDR3 has 18 amino acids. CDR3 sequence reads: CATSRDSSGNPGTDTQYF. The CDR3 bases are TGTGCCACCAGCAGAGATTCATCAGGGAATCCCGGGACAGATACGCAGTATTTT.

This chain connects TRBV19 to TRBJ2-3, with D possibly TRBD1 on 5 matching bases. Trimming cost V 1 base and J 6 bases, with 11 bases left between them. This CDR3 spans 14 amino acids. Germline V lookup: CDR1 LNHDA, CDR2 SQIVND (reference sequence). The CDR3: CASSIAQGYDTQYF. The CDR3 DNA is TGTGCCAGTAGTATAGCTCAGGGTTATGATACGCAGTATTTT.

The rearrangement uses TRBV7-9 and TRBJ2-5; possibly TRBD1 for D (6 bases). The CDR3 has 15 residues. Germline V gives CDR1 SEHNR, CDR2 FQNEAQ (reference sequence). Trimming pared 4 bases from V and 3 bases from J, leaving 15 bases between. The CDR3 loop reads CASSSRRQEKETQYF. In nucleotides, the CDR3 is TGTGCCAGCAGCTCCAGACGACAGGAGAAAGAGACCCAGTACTTC. The full variable domain, its missing parts supplied by reference TRBV7-9 and TRBJ2-5, is DTGVSQNPRHKITKRGQNVTFRCDPISEHNRLYWYRQTLGQGPEFLTYFQNEAQLEKSRLLSDRFSAERPKGSFSTLEIQRTEQGDSAMYLCASSSRRQEKETQYFGPGTRLLVL.

The chain employs TRBV6-6 and TRBJ2-3; a possible D gene is TRBD2 (6 bases). CDR1 and CDR2 from the germline V gene are MNHNY and SVGAGI (reference sequence). The V and J ends lost 0 bases and 0 bases respectively, with 10 bases between them. The CDR3 spans 16 residues. The CDR3 DNA sequence: TGTGCCAGCAGTTACTCGGGGGGTGCTAGCACAGATACGCAGTATTTT. This translates into CASSYSGGASTDTQYF.